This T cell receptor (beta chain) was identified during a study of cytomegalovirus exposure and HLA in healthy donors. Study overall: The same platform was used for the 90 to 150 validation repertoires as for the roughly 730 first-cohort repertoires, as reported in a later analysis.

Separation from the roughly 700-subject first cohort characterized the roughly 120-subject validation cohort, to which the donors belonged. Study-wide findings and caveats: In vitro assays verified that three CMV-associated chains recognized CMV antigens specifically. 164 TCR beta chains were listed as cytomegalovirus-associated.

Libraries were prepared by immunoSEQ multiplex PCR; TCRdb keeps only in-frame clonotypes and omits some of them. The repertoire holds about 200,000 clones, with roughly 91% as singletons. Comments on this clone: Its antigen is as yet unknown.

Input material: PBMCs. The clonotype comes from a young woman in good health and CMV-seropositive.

The CDR3 DNA follows: TGTGCCAGCAGCCCCCTACAGGGGGCGGACGAGCAGTACTTC. Its translation is CASSPLQGADEQYF. The chain recombines TRBV7-9 with TRBJ2-7; TRBD1 aligns across 9 bases. The germline V gene encodes CDR1 SEHNR and CDR2 FQNEAQ (reference sequence). J gave up 5 bases and V 5 bases, and 7 bases lay outside the gene matches. CDR3 length: 14 residues.